This T cell receptor beta chain appears in the sequencing data of a study of cytomegalovirus exposure and HLA in healthy donors. This clone was observed a single time. Its matching antigen is unknown. There are 16 residues in the CDR3. Findings of the study overall: When a later analysis compared HLA-associated TCR beta chains with equally common others, the HLA-associated chains turned out to be more clonally expanded and to have lower generation probabilities. Analysis was carried out at a later point, and it linked a missense DCLRE1C variant to TCR beta V- and J-gene trimming. Associated with HLA alleles at 0.05 false discovery rate in a later analysis were 16,951 TCR beta sequences. Later analysis identified several of the most significant clusters that appeared linked to common viral pathogens.

Primers for the PCR totalled 60 Vbeta and 13 Jbeta. TCRdb's copy holds only in-frame clones and misses some; the assay was immunoSEQ multiplex PCR. The data show some 140,000 clones, with 79% seen just once and 3.1% held by the top ten. The chain recombines TRBV21-1 with TRBJ2-3; the table gives TRBD2 as D, unverified against the DNA. TRBV21-1 is a listed pseudogene. Sequencing was done on a sample of PBMCs. The sequence came from a female donor in good health and CMV-seronegative. CDR3 coding DNA: TGTGCCAGCAGCTCCCCGGCGGCGGTAAGCACAGATACGCAGTATTTT. This codes for CASSSPAAVSTDTQYF.